Each of the 8 T cell receptor beta chains below was sequenced from the same sample in a study of T cell repertoires in cytomegalovirus infection. Each CDR3 protein is one row after TCRdb ran MiXCR on the reads. The data hold 110,000 to 150,000 distinct CDR3 sequences, with approximately 30% observed a single time. No antigen has been assigned to these receptors. The sample here was CD8+ T cells from cultured PBMCs, taken from culture after CMV antigen stimulation. All receptors come from a human donor in good health (CMV status not recorded). Some clones in this sample may be carry-over from other donors' samples.

J is TRBJ2-2 and V is TRBV7-6; D unclear. The CDR3 runs to 12 residues. Germline V gene data show CDR1 as SGHVS and CDR2 as FNYEAQ. The V and J ends lost 5 bases and 7 bases respectively, with 8 bases between them. The CDR3 coding sequence is TGTGCCAGCAGCCATGGTGGCGGGGAGCTGTTTTTT. The encoded protein is CASSHGGGELFF.

This sequence joins TRBV28 and TRBJ1-2; 11 bases are shared with TRBD1. This CDR3 has 16 amino acids. Germline V gene sequence: CDR1 MDHEN, CDR2 SYDVKM. The V and J ends lost 2 bases and 3 bases, in that order; junction bases with no gene match: 5. CDR3 sequence (DNA): TGTGCCAGCAGTTTACCAAGGACAGGGGGCGACTATGGCTACACCTTC. Its translation: CASSLPRTGGDYGYTF.

This chain connects TRBV7-6 to TRBJ1-5, with a tentative D call TRBD1 (5 bases). Germline CDR1 SGHVS, CDR2 FNYEAQ. This CDR3 is built from 16 residues. The germline V and J ends were trimmed by 1 base and 0 bases, with 10 bases remaining between them. The CDR3 DNA reads as TGTGCCAGCAGCTTAGGTAACAGGAATAGCAATCAGCCCCAGCATTTT. Translated: CASSLGNRNSNQPQHF.

The chain links TRBV4-1 to TRBJ2-3; 11 nucleotides align to TRBD2. The CDR3 length is 19 residues. J was trimmed by 0 bases and V by 4 bases; bases with no gene match: 12. Germline V gene sequence: CDR1 MGHRA, CDR2 YSYEKL. The CDR3 loop is CASSPLTSGGQDSTDTQYF. CDR3 in DNA: TGCGCCAGCAGCCCTTTAACTAGCGGGGGCCAAGATAGCACAGATACGCAGTATTTT.

A few counts support this clonotype. The V call is TRBV7-3, the J call TRBJ2-1, with unresolved D. Deletions cut 0 bases from V and 2 bases from J, with 11 bases between. The germline V gene has CDR1 SGHTA and CDR2 FQGTGA. The length of the CDR3 is 16 residues. The CDR3 reads CASSLTWHGTYNEQFF. The CDR3 nucleotides are TGTGCCAGCAGCTTAACGTGGCACGGAACCTACAATGAGCAGTTCTTC.

Worth noting for this clonotype: A much larger clone differs by one base, so this may be a read error. Given the absence of the conserved phenylalanine or tryptophan at the CDR3 end, a read error is likely. The V gene is TRBV7-6, the J gene TRBJ2-5; D not certain. The V and J ends lost 4 bases and 0 bases respectively, with 3 bases between them. CDR1 is SGHVS and CDR2 is FNYEAQ in the germline V gene. CDR3 length equals 12 residues. Written as DNA, the CDR3 is TGTGCCAGCAGCTCGTACCAAGAGACCCAGTACTGC. Protein sequence: CASSSYQETQYC.

The rearrangement joins TRBV6-5 to TRBJ2-1, with 7 bases lining up with TRBD2. This CDR3 contains 16 residues. The germline V gene encodes CDR1 MNHEY and CDR2 SVGAGI. Trimming removed 5 bases from V and 5 bases from J; junction bases left unmatched: 12. This CDR3 is CASSPWGGGSDNEQFF. CDR3 sequence (DNA): TGTGCCAGCAGTCCATGGGGGGGGGGGTCTGACAATGAGCAGTTCTTC.

This clonotype came up a few times. V is TRBV5-5 and J is TRBJ2-1; 7 bases fit TRBD1. Unmatched junction bases numbered 8, after V lost 7 bases and J lost 7 bases. In germline, CDR1 is SGHKS, CDR2 YYEKEE (reference sequence). This CDR3 spans 13 amino acids. The CDR3 DNA sequence: TGTGCCAGCCAACAGGGGTGGGGGAATGAGCAGTTCTTC. Translated: CASQQGWGNEQFF.